This passage covers 26 T cell receptor beta chains from one sample sequenced in a study of T cells in Graves' hyperthyroidism and ophthalmopathy. Amplification of TCR beta CDR3 regions used RNA as the template. A set of HTBI primers served as the primers for a first-round RT-PCR of the TCR CDR3. TCRdb used MiXCR to reprocess the multiplex PCR reads, holding one entry per CDR3 protein. The data contain 300,000 to 400,000 distinct CDR3 sequences, 13% of them singletons. The sample comprised blood. The receptors shown here come from a woman between 18 and 29 years old with Graves' hyperthyroidism.

The genes are TRBV6-2 or TRBV6-3 and TRBJ2-1; 11 bases fit TRBD2. J gave up 0 bases and V 6 bases, and 7 bases lay outside the gene matches. The CDR3 runs 17 residues. Germline lookup yields CDR1 MNHEY and CDR2 SVGEGT. The DNA of the CDR3 is TGTGCCAGCAGCCAAACTAGCGGGGGCCTCTCCTACAATGAGCAGTTCTTC. This codes for CASSQTSGGLSYNEQFF.

This clonotype was found many times. The chain employs TRBV18 and TRBJ1-1; D might be TRBD1 (6 bases). Trimming cost V 4 bases and J 5 bases, with 26 bases left between them. The CDR3 spans 18 residues. The germline V gene has CDR1 KGHSH and CDR2 LQKENI. The CDR3 DNA is TGTGCCAGCTCACTATCGAAACAAACAACAGGGCGCACTACTGAAGCTTTCTTT. Translating gives CASSLSKQTTGRTTEAFF.

This clonotype has more than one count but fewer than ten. V usage is TRBV6-4 and J usage is TRBJ2-3; 8 bases are shared with TRBD2. Germline CDR1 MRHNA, CDR2 SNTAGT. V lost 3 bases to trimming and J lost 1 base; unmatched junction nucleotides: 6. The CDR3 spans 16 residues. CDR3 region: CASSDRSGGGTDTQYF. Here the CDR3 DNA reads TGTGCCAGCAGTGATCGGAGCGGGGGCGGCACAGATACGCAGTATTTT.

V and J are TRBV18 and TRBJ1-3; D is unclear. The CDR3 extends over 17 amino acids. Germline values: CDR1 KGHSH, CDR2 LQKENI. The V and J ends lost 1 base and 0 bases respectively, with 13 bases between them. The CDR3 loop reads CASSPLGGRSSGNTIYF. CDR3 coding DNA: TGTGCCAGCTCACCACTAGGAGGTCGGAGCTCTGGAAACACCATATATTTT.

V gene TRBV7-9 combines with J gene TRBJ2-7, with TRBD2 identical over 9 bases. Germline CDR1 reads SEHNR; CDR2 reads FQNEAQ (reference sequence). V shed 4 bases, J shed 4 bases, and the junction held 8 bases outside the gene matches. The CDR3 runs to 15 residues. The CDR3 DNA follows: TGTGCCAGCAGCTATCTCTCTAGCGGGACTTACGAGCAGTACTTC. Translation: CASSYLSSGTYEQYF.

In this sample, this clonotype turned up a few times. The chain joins TRBV7-2 to TRBJ2-7; maybe TRBD2 (6 bases). The CDR3 length is 15 residues. In germline, CDR1 is SGHTA, CDR2 FQGNSA. Trimming cost V 0 bases and J 6 bases, with 15 bases left between them. The CDR3 DNA sequence: TGTGCCAGCAGCTTAGCCCTTGCTGGTAGCGGCGAGCAGTACTTC. Protein product: CASSLALAGSGEQYF.

Ten or more counts support this clonotype. The V and J genes are TRBV5-1 and TRBJ2-1; 14 bases align to TRBD2. The CDR3 spans 16 residues. V lost 7 bases to trimming and J lost 7 bases; unmatched junction nucleotides: 10. Per the germline V gene, CDR1 is SGHRS and CDR2 is YFSETQ. The CDR3 region has the DNA TGCGCCAGCGCCCCGACTGGACTAGCGGGGGGTAATGAGCAGTTCTTC. It codes for CASAPTGLAGGNEQFF.

J is TRBJ2-5 and V is TRBV20-1, with D perhaps matching TRBD2 (5 bases). V lost 7 bases, J lost 1 base, and 13 bases lay in between. The CDR3 has 13 residues. Germline CDR1 and CDR2: DFQATT and SNEGSKA (reference sequence). The DNA for the CDR3 is TGCAGTGTTCCCCTACTAGTCCAAGAGACCCAGTACTTC. The encoded protein is CSVPLLVQETQYF.

This clonotype was seen at least ten times. The chain carries TRBV12-3 or TRBV12-4 and TRBJ1-1; the D is unclear. The CDR3 sequence is 15 residues long. V gave up 3 bases and J gave up 1 base, with 12 bases separating them. The CDR3 sequence is CASSLTAGKNTEAFF. The DNA for the CDR3 is TGTGCCAGCAGTTTGACCGCCGGGAAGAACACTGAAGCTTTCTTT.

A word on this clonotype: Just one base apart from a much larger clone, this may be a read error. The chain combines TRBV27 with TRBJ2-7, with a weak D call TRBD1 (5 bases). Germline V gene data show CDR1 as MNHEY and CDR2 as SMNVEV (reference sequence). The CDR3 sequence is 13 residues long. V lost 4 bases to trimming and J lost 2 bases, with 9 bases between them. The CDR3 coding sequence is TGTGCCAGCAGTTCGATAGGGGCCTACGAGCAGTACTTC. Its protein is CASSSIGAYEQYF.

In its sample, this clonotype was seen many times. The chain is built from TRBV20-1 and TRBJ2-7, with 12 positions matching TRBD2. The J segment lost 7 bases and the V segment lost 3 bases, leaving 7 bases of the junction unmatched. Germline V gene sequence: CDR1 DFQATT, CDR2 SNEGSKA (reference sequence). The CDR3 consists of 14 residues. CDR3 protein: CSASRLAGVGEQYF. The CDR3 DNA is TGCAGTGCTAGCAGACTAGCGGGAGTGGGGGAGCAGTACTTC.

This clonotype has at least ten counts. The chain combines TRBV2 with TRBJ2-5; D might be TRBD1 (5 bases). Germline V gene lookup returns CDR1 SNHLY and CDR2 FYNNEI. V gave up 4 bases and J gave up 3 bases, with 9 bases separating them. The CDR3 contains 13 residues. DNA for the CDR3: TGTGCCAGCAGTGCGAGCAGGGAAGAGACCCAGTACTTC. Translating it yields CASSASREETQYF.

This clonotype was seen repeatedly, ten times or more. The rearrangement links TRBV12-3 or TRBV12-4 to TRBJ2-6; no firm D call. The CDR3 spans 16 residues. With 0 bases removed from V and 0 bases from J, the gap between germline ends came to 6 bases. CDR3 loop: CASSLAQVSGANVLTF. The DNA for the CDR3 is TGTGCCAGCAGTTTAGCCCAGGTCTCTGGGGCCAACGTCCTGACTTTC.

This clonotype was counted many times. The J gene is TRBJ2-1, the V gene TRBV20-1; D is unclear. In germline, CDR1 is DFQATT, CDR2 SNEGSKA (reference sequence). This CDR3 is 13 amino acids long. V was pared by 3 bases and J by 3 bases, with 9 bases between. The CDR3 DNA is TGCAGTGCTAGTTTTGCGAGCTACAATGAGCAGTTCTTC. Residues: CSASFASYNEQFF.

Concerning this clonotype itself: A much larger clone differs by one base, so this may be a read error. The CDR3 carries no conserved terminal phenylalanine or tryptophan, so it likely arises from a read error. The chain links TRBV15 to TRBJ1-1; the D gene is possibly TRBD1 (5 bases). The CDR3 sequence is 15 residues long. Germline CDR1 is LNHNV and CDR2 is YYDKDF (reference sequence). V shed 1 base and J shed 1 base, with 10 bases lying between them. The CDR3 coding sequence is TGTGCCACCAGCAGAGGCGAAGACAGGAACACTGAAGCTTTCCTT. It encodes CATSRGEDRNTEAFL.

Note on this clonotype: The germline gene is not matched at one end of the junction; a read error may be the cause. The V and J genes are TRBV7-8 and TRBJ2-3; D is unresolved. The CDR3 runs 16 residues. The germline V gene has CDR1 SGHVS and CDR2 FQNEAQ. The DNA for the CDR3 is TGTGCCAGCAGGTTAGCCAGGTTTGGGCGTGGAGATACGCAGTATTTT. Encoded protein: CASRLARFGRGDTQYF.

The rearrangement uses TRBV2 and TRBJ2-7, with D uncertain. Matching the DNA end better, TRBJ2-1 makes the J call doubtful. Per germline, CDR1 SNHLY and CDR2 FYNNEI. This CDR3 is 15 amino acids long. CDR3 region: CASSLVTRPSYEQFF. In nucleotides, the CDR3 is TGTGCCAGCAGCCTGGTAACAAGGCCGTCCTACGAGCAGTTCTTC.

Only a few counts were recorded for this clonotype. A single base separates this from a much larger clone, so it may be a read error. The J gene is TRBJ2-7, the V gene TRBV18; D is possibly TRBD1 (5 bases). The CDR3 spans 15 residues. Germline values: CDR1 KGHSH, CDR2 LQKENI. The CDR3 loop reads CASPPRVGDTYEQYF. The CDR3 nucleotides are TGTGCCAGCCCACCACGAGTAGGGGATACCTACGAGCAGTACTTC.

Note on this clonotype: A much larger clone is a single base away; this may be a read error. Without the conserved terminal phenylalanine or tryptophan, this CDR3 likely stems from a read error. The J gene is TRBJ2-7, the V gene TRBV16, with D possibly TRBD2 on 6 matching bases. Germline CDR1 KGHSY, CDR2 FQNENV. Trimming removed 2 bases from V and 2 bases from J, with 13 bases in between. The CDR3 runs 15 residues. Written as DNA, the CDR3 is TGTGCCAGCAGCCAAAGTCCCGGGAGTACCTACGAGCAGTACTCC. Translating gives CASSQSPGSTYEQYS.

Ten or more counts support this clonotype. The gene calls are TRBV7-2 and TRBJ2-3, with 9 bases fitting TRBD2. The CDR3 extends over 16 amino acids. V shed 5 bases, J shed 1 base, and the junction held 7 bases outside the gene matches. Germline loops: CDR1 SGHTA, CDR2 FQGNSA. The CDR3 nucleotides are TGTGCCAGCAGCGAAGATCCTAGCGGGGGCACAGATACGCAGTATTTT. Its translation is CASSEDPSGGTDTQYF.

This clonotype came up a few times. The chain couples TRBV20-1 to TRBJ2-1; maybe TRBD2 (5 bases). CDR1 and CDR2 from the germline V gene are DFQATT and SNEGSKA (reference sequence). V was clipped by 0 bases and J by 10 bases, with 13 bases between them. The CDR3 spans 13 residues. In nucleotides, the CDR3 is TGCAGTGCTAGAGATCCGGGCTCGGGGGAGCAGTTCTTC. Translation: CSARDPGSGEQFF.

In this sample, this clonotype turned up many times. V and J are TRBV7-9 and TRBJ2-3; 9 positions match TRBD2. V was pared by 7 bases and J by 4 bases, with 3 bases of the junction left unmatched. CDR1 and CDR2 from the germline V gene are SEHNR and FQNEAQ (reference sequence). The CDR3 is 13 residues long. CDR3 nucleotides: TGTGCCAGCACGGCGGGGGGGCCAGATACGCAGTATTTT. The encoded protein is CASTAGGPDTQYF.

This clonotype has at least ten counts. The chain carries TRBV28 and TRBJ2-1, with TRBD2 as a possible D gene (5 bases). The germline V gene has CDR1 MDHEN and CDR2 SYDVKM. The CDR3 loop spans 11 amino acids. V gave up 1 base and J gave up 12 bases, with 7 bases separating them. CDR3 nucleotide sequence: TGTGCCAGCAGTTTATTTGAGGGGCAGTTCTTC. Its translation: CASSLFEGQFF.

This clonotype was seen at least ten times. The gene calls are TRBV6-1 and TRBJ2-1; 7 bases line up with TRBD1. This CDR3 is 15 amino acids long. V lost 4 bases and J lost 3; bases outside the gene matches: 6. The germline gives CDR1 MNHNS, CDR2 SASEGT. For the CDR3, the DNA is TGTGCCAGCAGTGCCGGACAGGTTGGCTACAATGAGCAGTTCTTC. It yields the protein CASSAGQVGYNEQFF.

This clonotype was counted many times. The rearrangement links TRBV11-1 to TRBJ2-3; 9 bases fit TRBD2. The CDR3 extends over 17 amino acids. Germline CDR1 is SGHAT and CDR2 is FQDESV (reference sequence). J was trimmed by 1 base and V by 5 bases; bases with no gene match: 10. CDR3 loop: CASSLGAGGLGTDTQYF. CDR3 DNA: TGTGCCAGCAGCCTAGGGGCGGGAGGGCTGGGCACAGATACGCAGTATTTT.

V is TRBV7-9 and J is TRBJ2-7; D is possibly TRBD1 or TRBD2 (5 bases each). V shed 2 bases and J shed 7 bases, with 15 bases lying between them. This CDR3 has 14 residues. The germline V gene encodes CDR1 SEHNR and CDR2 FQNEAQ (reference sequence). CDR3 region: CASSLNRDAPEQYF. The DNA for the CDR3 is TGTGCCAGCAGCTTAAATCGGGACGCCCCTGAGCAGTACTTC.